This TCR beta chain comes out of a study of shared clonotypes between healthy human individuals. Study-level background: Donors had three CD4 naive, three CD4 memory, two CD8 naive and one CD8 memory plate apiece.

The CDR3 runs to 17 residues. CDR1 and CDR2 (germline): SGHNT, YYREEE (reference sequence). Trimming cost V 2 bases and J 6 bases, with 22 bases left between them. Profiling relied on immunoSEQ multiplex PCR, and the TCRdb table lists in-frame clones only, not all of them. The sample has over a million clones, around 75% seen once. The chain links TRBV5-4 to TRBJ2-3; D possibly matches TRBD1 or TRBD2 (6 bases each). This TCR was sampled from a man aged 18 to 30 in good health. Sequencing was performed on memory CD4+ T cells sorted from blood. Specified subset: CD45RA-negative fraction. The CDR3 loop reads CASSFGGVTGIRDTQYF. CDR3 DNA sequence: TGTGCCAGCAGCTTTGGAGGGGTAACAGGGATTCGGGATACGCAGTATTTT.